The next 31 T cell receptor beta chains were all read from a single sample in a study of control samples from healthy donors and cancer patients. Clones were read by immunoSEQ multiplex PCR, and TCRdb kept only the in-frame ones, dropping some. The sample contains about 42,000 clones, around 78% of which appear only once. The source material was blood. Receptor source: a man between 60 and 75 years old in good health.

The chain is built from TRBV6-5 and TRBJ1-2, with D perhaps TRBD1 (5 bases). V lost 5 bases and J lost 7, with 8 bases in between. The CDR3 is 11 amino acids. Germline lookup yields CDR1 MNHEY and CDR2 SVGAGI. The CDR3 DNA reads TGTGCCAGCAGTAATCAGGGTGGCTACACCTTC. Its protein product is CASSNQGGYTF.

This clone was seen just once. The chain combines TRBV4-3 with TRBJ2-1; D uncertain. V was shortened by 4 bases and J by 0 bases, with 10 bases between the two germline ends. The CDR3 has 15 residues. Germline V gene sequence: CDR1 LGHNA, CDR2 YSLEER. The CDR3 protein is CASSPKGFSYNEQFF. The CDR3 DNA follows: TGCGCCAGCAGCCCTAAGGGATTCTCCTACAATGAGCAGTTCTTC.

This clone has just a few counts. The J gene is TRBJ2-5, the V gene TRBV7-9; 8 nucleotides agree with TRBD1. The ends lost 6 bases at V and 10 bases at J; junction bases unmatched: 13. CDR3 length equals 14 residues. Germline V gene lookup returns CDR1 SEHNR and CDR2 FQNEAQ (reference sequence). CDR3 region: CASRPFGETGDQYF. CDR3 nucleotide sequence: TGTGCCAGCAGACCATTCGGAGAGACAGGGGACCAGTACTTC.

This clone showed up just a few times. Written as DNA, the CDR3 is TGTGCCAGCAGTTCAGGAAACACCATATATTTT. It is translated as CASSSGNTIYF. The V call is TRBV28, the J call TRBJ1-3, with unresolved D. The CDR3 is made up of 11 amino acids. V gave up 4 bases and J gave up 4 bases, with 2 bases separating them. The germline V gene encodes CDR1 MDHEN and CDR2 SYDVKM.

The chain links TRBV6-1 to TRBJ1-1, with D possibly TRBD1 on 6 matching bases. There are 16 residues in the CDR3. Trimming pared 3 bases from V and 7 bases from J, leaving 21 bases between. The germline V gene encodes CDR1 MNHNS and CDR2 SASEGT. CDR3 sequence reads: CASSDRGLRAKDEAFF. Written as DNA, the CDR3 is TGTGCCAGCAGTGACCGGGGGCTGAGGGCGAAGGATGAAGCTTTCTTT.

The chain couples TRBV28 to TRBJ2-2; 9 bases are shared with TRBD2. The V gene end was trimmed by 5 bases and the J gene end by 6 bases; junction bases not matched to a gene: 10. This CDR3 is built from 16 residues. Germline V gene data show CDR1 as MDHEN and CDR2 as SYDVKM. CDR3 protein: CASSTIAGDPPGELFF. Here the CDR3 DNA reads TGTGCCAGCAGTACAATAGCGGGAGACCCCCCCGGGGAGCTGTTTTTT. Supplemented by reference TRBV28 and TRBJ2-2, the full variable domain reads DVKVTQSSRYLVKRTGEKVFLECVQDMDHENMFWYRQDPGLGLRLIYFSYDVKMKEKGDIPEGYSVSREKKERFSLILESASTNQTSMYLCASSTIAGDPPGELFFGEGSRLTVL.

The V gene is TRBV12-3 or TRBV12-4, the J gene TRBJ2-1; possibly TRBD2 for D (6 bases). There are 12 residues in the CDR3. V lost 6 bases and J 7 bases, leaving 10 bases between the germline ends. Here the CDR3 DNA reads TGTGCCAGCAGACACGGACTAAATGAGCAGTTCTTC. It specifies CASRHGLNEQFF.

The V gene is TRBV5-4, the J gene TRBJ2-7; 8 bases are shared with TRBD1. V lost 2 bases to trimming and J lost 6 bases; unmatched junction nucleotides: 10. The CDR3 is 15 amino acids. Looked up from germline, CDR1 is SGHNT and CDR2 is YYREEE (reference sequence). The CDR3 region has the DNA TGTGCCAGCAGCTTAGAACTTCCAGGGGGCCGCGAGCAGTACTTC. This sequence encodes CASSLELPGGREQYF.

This chain links TRBV11-2 with TRBJ1-3; no firm D call. Germline V gives CDR1 SGHAT, CDR2 FQNNGV. CDR3 size: 15 residues. Trimming took 5 bases from V and 4 from J, leaving 15 bases between them. CDR3 in DNA: TGTGCCAGCAGCCGCCGGACCTCTAACGGAAACACCATATATTTT. This encodes CASSRRTSNGNTIYF.

CDR3 region: CASSQGSSLGGEAFF. The CDR3 DNA reads as TGTGCCAGCAGCCAAGGCTCGAGCCTCGGGGGTGAAGCTTTCTTT. J is TRBJ1-1 and V is TRBV3-1 (or the pseudogene TRBV3-2); D may be TRBD1 (5 bases). This CDR3 region has 15 residues. The V gene lost 1 base and the J gene lost 7 bases, with 16 bases spanning the gap. Germline V gene sequence: CDR1 LGHDT, CDR2 YNNKEL (reference sequence).

J is TRBJ1-2 and V is TRBV27; 9 nucleotides agree with TRBD1. This CDR3 has 13 residues. Germline V gives CDR1 MNHEY, CDR2 SMNVEV (reference sequence). V lost 3 bases to trimming and J lost 5 bases; unmatched junction nucleotides: 1. CDR3 in amino acids: CASSFDRGYGYTF. The CDR3 nucleotides read TGTGCCAGCAGTTTTGACAGGGGGTATGGCTACACCTTC.

The V and J genes are TRBV11-2 and TRBJ2-1; perhaps TRBD2 as D (5 bases). The CDR3 is 14 amino acids. The V end was cut by 5 bases, the J end by 9 bases, with 17 bases between. Germline V gives CDR1 SGHAT, CDR2 FQNNGV. This chain's CDR3 is CASSPSGNHGEQFF. CDR3 bases: TGTGCCAGCAGCCCTTCCGGGAATCACGGTGAGCAGTTCTTC.

V is TRBV7-8 and J is TRBJ2-5; TRBD1 agrees at 9 bases. Trimming removed 4 bases from V and 4 bases from J; junction bases left unmatched: 7. Germline CDR1 reads SGHVS; CDR2 reads FQNEAQ. The CDR3 extends over 15 amino acids. The DNA of the CDR3 is TGTGCCAGCAGCTCCGGACAGGGGCGGGGAGAGACCCAGTACTTC. Amino acids: CASSSGQGRGETQYF.

The count of this clone is one. The chain joins TRBV7-2 to TRBJ2-7; 10 bases are a match to TRBD1. The V and J ends lost 3 bases and 1 base, in that order; junction bases with no gene match: 3. The CDR3 sequence is 15 residues long. From germline, CDR1 is SGHTA and CDR2 FQGNSA. The CDR3 region has the DNA TGTGCCAGCAGCTTGGACAGGGGGAGATCCTACGAGCAGTACTTC. Amino acid sequence: CASSLDRGRSYEQYF.

This clone appeared once. This chain connects TRBV4-2 to TRBJ1-3, with 9 nucleotides matching TRBD1. This CDR3 region has 16 residues. Per the germline V gene, CDR1 is LGHNA and CDR2 is YNFKEQ. J was trimmed by 0 bases and V by 1 base; bases with no gene match: 1. The CDR3 sequence is CASSQGTGASGNTIYF. As DNA, the CDR3 is TGTGCCAGCAGCCAAGGGACAGGGGCCTCTGGAAACACCATATATTTT.

This chain links TRBV5-8 with TRBJ1-1; no reliable D call. Trimming cost V 2 bases and J 0 bases, with 5 bases left between them. CDR3 length: 13 amino acids. Germline V gene sequence: CDR1 SGHTS, CDR2 YDEGEE. CDR3 nucleotide sequence: TGTGCCAGCAGCTTTGGGCTGAACACTGAAGCTTTCTTT. Its protein product is CASSFGLNTEAFF.

The chain recombines TRBV7-2 with TRBJ2-2; 11 nucleotides match TRBD1. Germline V gene data show CDR1 as SGHTA and CDR2 as FQGNSA. CDR3 length: 18 residues. V shed 2 bases and J 6 bases; nucleotides not matched to a gene: 11. CDR3 protein: CASSLRTGGGRAAGELFF. CDR3 coding DNA: TGTGCCAGCAGCTTAAGGACAGGGGGCGGGAGAGCGGCCGGGGAGCTGTTTTTT.

The rearrangement joins TRBV5-5 to TRBJ2-3, with D perhaps given as TRBD1 or TRBD2 (5 bases each). The CDR3 spans 15 residues. The V end was cut by 2 bases, the J end by 7 bases, with 17 bases between. CDR1 and CDR2 (germline): SGHKS, YYEKEE (reference sequence). DNA for the CDR3: TGTGCCAGCAGCTTCGGGGACGGGTCTTTGAATACGCAGTATTTT. Its protein product is CASSFGDGSLNTQYF.

The rearrangement uses TRBV19 and TRBJ1-4; D ambiguous. CDR1 LNHDA and CDR2 SQIVND come from the germline V gene (reference sequence). This CDR3 is 15 amino acids long. V shed 8 bases and J shed 5 bases, with 18 bases lying between them. CDR3 residues: CASGTLGVGNEKLFF. CDR3 coding DNA: TGTGCCAGTGGTACCCTCGGGGTGGGCAATGAAAAACTGTTTTTT.

The chain couples TRBV6-2 or TRBV6-3 to TRBJ2-7; no firm D call. CDR3 length: 12 amino acids. Germline V gene lookup returns CDR1 MNHEY and CDR2 SVGEGT. Trimming took 6 bases from V and 3 from J, leaving 9 bases between them. CDR3 sequence reads: CASSPGRYEQYF. DNA for the CDR3: TGTGCCAGCAGCCCCGGGCGCTACGAGCAGTACTTC.

This chain uses TRBV5-1 with TRBJ1-6, with D possibly matching TRBD1 (6 bases). Trimming took 5 bases from V and 8 from J, leaving 17 bases between them. CDR3 size: 15 residues. Germline values: CDR1 SGHRS, CDR2 YFSETQ. CDR3 in amino acids: CASRGGAGGDSPLHF. CDR3 sequence (DNA): TGCGCCAGCAGAGGGGGGGCGGGGGGGGATTCACCCCTCCACTTT.

This clone was counted at least ten times. The rearrangement joins TRBV27 to TRBJ1-5, with 10 nucleotides matching TRBD1. The junction had 6 bases not matched to a gene; V was cut back by 6 bases and J by 7 bases. This CDR3 spans 14 amino acids. Germline V gives CDR1 MNHEY, CDR2 SMNVEV (reference sequence). The CDR3 DNA sequence: TGTGCCAGCAGACGACGGGACAGGGGACAGCCCCAGCATTTT. Translated: CASRRRDRGQPQHF.

Concerning this clone: In the same sample, other DNA sequences code for this CDR3. The chain employs TRBV19 and TRBJ1-5, with a weak D call TRBD1 (5 bases). Trimming removed 0 bases at V and 3 bases at J, with 15 bases between. The CDR3 is 17 residues long. The germline V gene has CDR1 LNHDA and CDR2 SQIVND (reference sequence). CDR3 sequence reads: CASSIDRGGGSNQPQHF. In DNA, the CDR3 is TGTGCCAGTAGTATAGATCGGGGGGGAGGCTCCAATCAGCCCCAGCATTTT.

The genes are TRBV6-2 or TRBV6-3 and TRBJ1-2; D is undetermined. The germline gives CDR1 MNHEY, CDR2 SVGEGT. The CDR3 length is 13 residues. Trimming removed 1 base at V and 8 bases at J, with 11 bases between. The CDR3 DNA follows: TGTGCCAGCAGTTACTGGGATTATGAGGGCTACACCTTC. Translating it yields CASSYWDYEGYTF.

The chain recombines TRBV4-1 with TRBJ2-5; possible D gene TRBD2, 6 bases. The CDR3 has 16 residues. Germline V lookup: CDR1 MGHRA, CDR2 YSYEKL. V lost 1 base, J lost 5 bases, and 17 bases lay in between. The CDR3 sequence: CASSQGAQTRMETQYF. The CDR3 DNA reads TGCGCCAGCAGCCAAGGAGCACAGACTAGAATGGAGACCCAGTACTTC.

V is TRBV15 and J is TRBJ1-4; 10 nucleotides line up with TRBD1. V lost 0 bases, J lost 6 bases, and 4 bases stayed unmatched. The V gene's germline CDR1 is LNHNV and CDR2 YYDKDF (reference sequence). This CDR3 is 16 amino acids long. CDR3 sequence (DNA): TGTGCCACCAGCAGAGATCGAGGGACAGGGGATGAAAAACTGTTTTTT. The encoded protein is CATSRDRGTGDEKLFF. The full variable domain, completed using reference TRBV15 and TRBJ1-4, is DAMVIQNPRYQVTQFGKPVTLSCSQTLNHNVMYWYQQKSSQAPKLLFHYYDKDFNNEADTPDNFQSRRPNTSFCFLDIRSPGLGDTAMYLCATSRDRGTGDEKLFFGSGTQLSVL.

The rearrangement uses TRBV14 and TRBJ2-1, with D hard to call. The CDR3 loop spans 14 amino acids. With 1 base removed from V and 7 bases from J, the gap between germline ends came to 11 bases. Looked up from germline, CDR1 is SGHDN and CDR2 is FVKESK. The DNA of the CDR3 is TGTGCCAGCAGCCAAGTTAAGTACCAGAATGAGCAGTTCTTC. Its protein product is CASSQVKYQNEQFF.

This chain's CDR3 is CATRHPRTHGYTF. The CDR3, as DNA: TGTGCCACCAGGCACCCCCGCACTCATGGCTACACCTTC. The V gene is TRBV24-1, the J gene TRBJ1-2, with no clear D. Trimming shortened V by 7 bases and J by 6 bases, and 14 bases separated the two germline ends. Germline CDR1 is KGHDR and CDR2 is SFDVKD. The CDR3 is 13 residues long.

The chain employs TRBV5-1 and TRBJ2-1; D ambiguous. The germline gives CDR1 SGHRS, CDR2 YFSETQ. V lost 0 bases and J lost 5, with 6 bases in between. CDR3 length equals 13 residues. The CDR3 DNA reads TGCGCCAGCAGCTTGGGACTGGACAATGAGCAGTTCTTC. It codes for CASSLGLDNEQFF. The full variable domain, completed using reference TRBV5-1 and TRBJ2-1, is KAGVTQTPRYLIKTRGQQVTLSCSPISGHRSVSWYQQTPGQGLQFLFEYFSETQRNKGNFPGRFSGRQFSNSRSEMNVSTLELGDSALYLCASSLGLDNEQFFGPGTRLTVL.

V is TRBV27 and J is TRBJ1-4; D uncertain. This CDR3 spans 12 amino acids. Trimming removed 6 bases from V and 2 bases from J, with 4 bases in between. Germline-derived CDR1 and CDR2 are MNHEY and SMNVEV (reference sequence). As DNA, the CDR3 is TGTGCCAGCAGGGGTACTAATGAAAAACTGTTTTTT. Amino acids: CASRGTNEKLFF.

The V call is TRBV12-1, the J call TRBJ1-4. TRBV12-1 is shown as a pseudogene. CDR3 size: 14 residues. The DNA for the CDR3 is TGTGCCAGCAGCTTTCGCCCTTTCTATGAAAAACTGTTTTTT. It specifies CASSFRPFYEKLFF.